A selection of T cell receptor beta chains follows, all from one sample in a study of T-cell memory formation after mild COVID-19. TCRdb reprocessed the 5' RACE reads via MiXCR and lists one record per CDR3 protein. The sample holds about 57,000 distinct CDR3 sequences, approximately 12% seen once. Sequencing was carried out using PBMCs or a T cell subset sorted from them (not recorded which). These receptors were taken from a man younger than 35 who had mild COVID-19 (a few samples of this study predate the infection). Cell type and time point are not known. Both conserved end residues are part of each CDR3.

v_call,j_call,cdr3_aa
TRBV2,TRBJ1-1,CASTLLGAGNTEAFF
TRBV27,TRBJ2-5,CASSLQGQGIAQYF
TRBV12-3/TRBV12-4,TRBJ2-6,CASLTSGANVLTF
TRBV7-9,TRBJ1-5,CASSPGGQPQHF
TRBV6-5,TRBJ1-1,CASSTQGAVSTEAFF
TRBV20-1,TRBJ2-5,CSARGGPETQYF
TRBV7-7,TRBJ2-2,CASSSRVGELFF
TRBV7-9,TRBJ1-1,CASSRLNMRNTEAFF
TRBV7-9,TRBJ2-1,CASSLEGAFLDNEQFF
TRBV6-5,TRBJ1-4,CASSSGGEKLFF
TRBV15,TRBJ2-2,CATSSQGSSQFFTGELFF
TRBV5-1,TRBJ2-1,CASGGVGYNEQFF
TRBV5-1,TRBJ2-7,CASSLDTGGGSEQYF
TRBV11-2,TRBJ2-5,CASSPSLGSSETQYF
TRBV5-6,TRBJ2-2,CASSLRGPVTGELFF
TRBV27,TRBJ2-2,CASRLMTSGGSGELFF
TRBV7-9,TRBJ2-7,CASSSSGTNEQYF
TRBV20-1,TRBJ2-1,CSARDWDWTNEQFF
TRBV7-9,TRBJ1-1,CASSPLGEGHTEAFF
TRBV19,TRBJ2-5,CASSNQAQETQYF
TRBV29-1,TRBJ2-7,CSVGNGGHSYEQYF
TRBV6-2/TRBV6-3,TRBJ2-2,CASSARPTGELFF
TRBV20-1,TRBJ2-5,CSAVGPDRAGETQYF
TRBV27,TRBJ1-6,CASSWDSSYNSPLHF
TRBV7-2,TRBJ2-1,CASSSEPPGVRNEQFF
TRBV27,TRBJ1-4,CASSSETASLNEKLFF
TRBV6-5,TRBJ1-4,CASSSSGTGHEKLFF
TRBV6-1,TRBJ1-2,CASSEVPGGGGYTF
TRBV4-1,TRBJ2-3,CASSQTPLGGTDTQYF
TRBV29-1,TRBJ2-3,CSVGTGGNTDTQYF
TRBV12-3/TRBV12-4,TRBJ1-2,CASIPGGENYGYTF
TRBV7-9,TRBJ2-1,CASSVDSRQQFF
TRBV5-1,TRBJ2-7,CASSLDGAYEQYF
TRBV18,TRBJ1-4,CASSPRDRMNEKLFF
TRBV5-1,TRBJ1-3,CASSLGGQRLSSGNTIYF
TRBV11-2,TRBJ2-7,CASSRWTYEQYF
TRBV12-3/TRBV12-4,TRBJ2-3,CASSRDWASGGATDTQYF
TRBV4-1,TRBJ2-3,CASSRMGQGSDTQYF
TRBV12-3/TRBV12-4,TRBJ2-3,CASSFGTGYDTQYF
TRBV29-1,TRBJ2-3,CSVERGRGEIDTQYF